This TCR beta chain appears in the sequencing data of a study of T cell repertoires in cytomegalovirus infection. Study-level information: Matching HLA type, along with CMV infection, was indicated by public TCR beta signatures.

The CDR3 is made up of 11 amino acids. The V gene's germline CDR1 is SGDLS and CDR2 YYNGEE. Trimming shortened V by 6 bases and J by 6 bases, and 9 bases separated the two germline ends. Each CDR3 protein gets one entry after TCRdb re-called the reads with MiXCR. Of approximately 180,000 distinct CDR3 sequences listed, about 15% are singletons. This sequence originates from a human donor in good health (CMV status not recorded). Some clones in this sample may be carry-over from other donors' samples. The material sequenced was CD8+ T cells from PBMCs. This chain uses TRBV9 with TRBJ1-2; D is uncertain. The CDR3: CASKNRDGYTF. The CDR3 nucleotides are TGTGCCAGCAAAAATAGGGATGGCTACACCTTC.